This TCR beta chain stems from a study of OX40 agonist ivuxolimab in advanced cancers. Overall study: Males comprised approximately 84% of the group, whose mean age was approximately 60 years (range roughly 23 to 80).

Study-level results: Expansion of clones was among the lowest in partial responders at 0.1-3.0 mg/kg. The authors did not determine the antigen specificity of the expanded peripheral T cells. Low normalized T-cell clonal expansion also characterized some of the nonresponders.

The J segment lost 3 bases and the V segment lost 4 bases, leaving 5 bases of the junction unmatched. This CDR3 spans 15 amino acids. Germline lookup yields CDR1 MRHNA and CDR2 SNTAGT. Produced via immunoSEQ multiplex PCR; TCRdb's table is partial and in-frame only. The sample includes some 40,000 clones, around 90% seen only once; the top ten take around 16%. Comments on this clone: Its antigen is still unknown.

This receptor was taken from an adult with an advanced solid tumor such as melanoma, head and neck, liver or kidney cancer. Sequencing used CD4+ or CD8+ T cells sorted from blood, obtained in a trial of the OX40 agonist ivuxolimab. V usage is TRBV6-4 and J usage is TRBJ2-1; 8 bases are shared with TRBD2. Written as DNA, the CDR3 is TGTGCCAGCAGTGGGAGAGCGGGGGACTACAATGAGCAGTTCTTC. This gives the protein CASSGRAGDYNEQFF.